This T cell receptor (beta chain) was sequenced during a study of cytomegalovirus exposure and HLA in healthy donors (dated by TCRdb to 2017 to 2019). Background on the whole study: The roughly 700 repertoires of the first cohort and the 120 or so validation repertoires were produced on the same platform, according to a later analysis. The aim of the study was to test whether cataloging public T cell receptors could identify signatures of past pathogen exposure. In addition to the first cohort of 666 subjects, a separate validation cohort of about 120 different subjects was used. To predict cytomegalovirus infection status, the study brought together high-throughput TCR immunosequencing, statistical association of individual TCRs with disease status, and machine learning.

The donors were included in the validation cohort of over a hundred subjects, a group kept apart from the approximately 650-subject first cohort. Concerning this clone itself: Its antigen has not been determined. Base qualities are missing; no much larger clone stands one base away.

Relative to germline, V is 2 bases shorter and J is 5 bases shorter, with 18 bases between their ends. Per the germline V gene (reference sequence), MNHEY is the CDR1 and SMNVEV is the CDR2. The CDR3 holds 16 amino acids from the cysteine to the phenylalanine. CDR3 DNA only is kept here, 48 bases in frame from base 1. General study outcomes and caveats: The authors suggested that the approach could potentially be generalized to other disease states and immunological phenotypes. All 110 or so repertoires were used to score co-occurrence in the validation cohort in a later analysis, because that analysis had no HLA typing for the cohort. A later analysis found that TCRs clustered in the first cohort also tended to co-occur in the 100 to 150 validation repertoires, with 90% to 95% of cluster scores above 0. While some public TCRs were present in many individuals, most TCR sequences turned up only very rarely across donors. The classifier was reported to diagnose cytomegalovirus status with high specificity and sensitivity in both the original cohort and the validation cohort. The study gave a list of about 150 TCR beta chains associated with cytomegalovirus. In vitro tests confirmed that a few of the cytomegalovirus-associated TCR beta chains recognize cytomegalovirus antigens.

Libraries came from the immunoSEQ multiplex PCR assay. Turning to the authors' computational methods: To diagnose cytomegalovirus status from the catalog of TCR beta chain sequences, a statistical classification framework was built. This is the immuneACCESS table as TCRdb keeps it, with only in-frame sequences that have V and J called. A part of the clones is gone; compared with another copy, unresolved V genes explain less than half, and the rest is unexplained. V and J calls and clone size follow that table, whereas D and trimming were derived from the DNA. This sample comprises 59,000 or so clones, 85% to 90% of them detected only once. The ten largest clones capture roughly 14% of the sample.

This receptor was identified in a woman younger than 35 in good health and CMV-seronegative. Specimen: PBMCs. Recombination connected TRBV27 to TRBJ1-1; perhaps TRBD1 is the D gene, with 6 bases matching. The CDR3 reads CASSLTGYGMSTEAFF. Here is the DNA: TGTGCCAGCAGTTTAACAGGGTATGGTATGAGTACTGAAGCTTTCTTT.